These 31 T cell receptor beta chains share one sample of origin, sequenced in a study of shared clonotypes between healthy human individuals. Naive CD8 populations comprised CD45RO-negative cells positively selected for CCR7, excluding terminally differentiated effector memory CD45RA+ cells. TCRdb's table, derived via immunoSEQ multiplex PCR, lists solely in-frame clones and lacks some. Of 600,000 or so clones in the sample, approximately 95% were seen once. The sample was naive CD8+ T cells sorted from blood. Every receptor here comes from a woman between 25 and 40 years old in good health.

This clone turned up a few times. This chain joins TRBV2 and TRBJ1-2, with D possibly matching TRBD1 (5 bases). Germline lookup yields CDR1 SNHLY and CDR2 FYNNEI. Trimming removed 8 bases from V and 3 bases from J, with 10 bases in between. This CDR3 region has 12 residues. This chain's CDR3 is CASQGSDYGYTF. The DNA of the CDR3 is TGTGCCAGCCAGGGCTCAGACTATGGCTACACCTTC.

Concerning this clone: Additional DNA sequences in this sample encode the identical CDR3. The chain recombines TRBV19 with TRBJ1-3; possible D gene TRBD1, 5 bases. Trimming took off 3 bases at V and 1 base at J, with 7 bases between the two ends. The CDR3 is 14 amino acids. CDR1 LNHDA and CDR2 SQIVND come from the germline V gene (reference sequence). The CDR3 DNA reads TGTGCCAGTAGTATCGGGGGATCTGGAAACACCATATATTTT. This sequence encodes CASSIGGSGNTIYF.

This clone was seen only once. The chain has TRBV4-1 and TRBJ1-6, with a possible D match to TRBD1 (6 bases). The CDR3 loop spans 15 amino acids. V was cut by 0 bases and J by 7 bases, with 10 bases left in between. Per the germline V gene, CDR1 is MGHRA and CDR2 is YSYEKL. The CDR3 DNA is TGCGCCAGCAGCCAAGAGGGGGCCGGGAATTCACCCCTCCACTTT. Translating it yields CASSQEGAGNSPLHF.

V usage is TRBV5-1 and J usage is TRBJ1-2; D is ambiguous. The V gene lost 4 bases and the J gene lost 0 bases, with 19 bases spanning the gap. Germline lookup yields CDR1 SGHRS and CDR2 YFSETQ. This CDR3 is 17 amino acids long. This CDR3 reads CASSPRLGERANYGYTF. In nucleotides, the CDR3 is TGCGCCAGCAGCCCACGACTTGGCGAGAGAGCTAACTATGGCTACACCTTC.

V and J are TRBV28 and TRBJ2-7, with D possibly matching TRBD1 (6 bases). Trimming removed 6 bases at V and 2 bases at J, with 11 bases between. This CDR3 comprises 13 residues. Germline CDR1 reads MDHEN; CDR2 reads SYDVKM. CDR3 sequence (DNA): TGTGCCAGCAGGCAGACAGGAGCCTACGAGCAGTACTTC. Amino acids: CASRQTGAYEQYF.

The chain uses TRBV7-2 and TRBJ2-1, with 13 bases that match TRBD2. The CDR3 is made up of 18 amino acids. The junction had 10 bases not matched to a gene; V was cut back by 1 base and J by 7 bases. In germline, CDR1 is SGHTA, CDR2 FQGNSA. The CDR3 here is CASSLGWWTSGSGNEQFF. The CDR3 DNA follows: TGTGCCAGCAGCTTAGGCTGGTGGACTAGCGGGAGTGGTAATGAGCAGTTCTTC.

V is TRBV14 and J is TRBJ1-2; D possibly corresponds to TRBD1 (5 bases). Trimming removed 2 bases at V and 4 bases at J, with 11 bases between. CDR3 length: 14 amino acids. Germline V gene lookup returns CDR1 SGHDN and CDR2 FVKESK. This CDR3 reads CASSQFKGPYGYTF. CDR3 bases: TGTGCCAGCAGCCAATTTAAGGGACCCTATGGCTACACCTTC.

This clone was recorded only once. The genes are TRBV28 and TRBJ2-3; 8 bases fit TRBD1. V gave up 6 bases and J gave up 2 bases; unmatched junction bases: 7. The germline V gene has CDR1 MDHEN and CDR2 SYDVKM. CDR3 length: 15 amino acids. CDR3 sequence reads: CASRTDRAITDTQYF. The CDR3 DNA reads TGTGCCAGCAGAACGGACAGGGCAATCACAGATACGCAGTATTTT.

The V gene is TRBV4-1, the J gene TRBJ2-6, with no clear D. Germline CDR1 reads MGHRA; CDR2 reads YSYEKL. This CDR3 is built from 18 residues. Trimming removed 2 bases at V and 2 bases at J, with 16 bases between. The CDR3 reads CASSQPKIGTPGANVLTF. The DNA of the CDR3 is TGCGCCAGCAGCCAACCGAAAATAGGTACCCCTGGGGCCAACGTCCTGACTTTC.

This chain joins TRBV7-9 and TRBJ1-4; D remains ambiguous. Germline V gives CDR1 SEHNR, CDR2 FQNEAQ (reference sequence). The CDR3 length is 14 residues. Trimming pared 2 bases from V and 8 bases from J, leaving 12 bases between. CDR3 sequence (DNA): TGTGCCAGCAGCTTATTGGGGAAGAGGGAAAAACTGTTTTTT. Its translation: CASSLLGKREKLFF.

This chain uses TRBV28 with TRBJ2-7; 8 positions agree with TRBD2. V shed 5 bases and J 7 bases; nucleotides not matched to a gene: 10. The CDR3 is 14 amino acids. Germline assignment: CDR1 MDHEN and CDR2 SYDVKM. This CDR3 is CASSTPGGAREQYF. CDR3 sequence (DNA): TGTGCCAGCAGTACTCCGGGGGGGGCGAGAGAGCAGTACTTC.

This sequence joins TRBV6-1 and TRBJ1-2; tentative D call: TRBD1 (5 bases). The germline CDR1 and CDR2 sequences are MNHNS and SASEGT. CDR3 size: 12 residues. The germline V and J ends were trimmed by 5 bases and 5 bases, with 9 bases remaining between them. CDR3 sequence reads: CASSQDSYGYTF. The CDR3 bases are TGTGCCAGCAGTCAAGACAGTTATGGCTACACCTTC.

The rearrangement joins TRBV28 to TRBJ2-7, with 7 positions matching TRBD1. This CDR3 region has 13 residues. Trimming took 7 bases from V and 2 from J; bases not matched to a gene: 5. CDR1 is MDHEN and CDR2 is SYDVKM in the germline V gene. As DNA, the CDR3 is TGTGCCAGCAAAACAGGGGCCGCCTACGAGCAGTACTTC. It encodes CASKTGAAYEQYF. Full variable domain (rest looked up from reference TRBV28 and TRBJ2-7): DVKVTQSSRYLVKRTGEKVFLECVQDMDHENMFWYRQDPGLGLRLIYFSYDVKMKEKGDIPEGYSVSREKKERFSLILESASTNQTSMYLCASKTGAAYEQYFGPGTRLTVT.

The CDR3 region is CASSFEGASNQPQHF. The DNA of the CDR3 is TGTGCCAGCAGCTTTGAGGGGGCCAGCAATCAGCCCCAGCATTTT. The chain carries TRBV11-2 and TRBJ1-5, with 7 nucleotides matching TRBD1. The CDR3 runs 15 residues. J gave up 1 base and V 3 bases, and 3 bases lay outside the gene matches. Germline loops: CDR1 SGHAT, CDR2 FQNNGV.

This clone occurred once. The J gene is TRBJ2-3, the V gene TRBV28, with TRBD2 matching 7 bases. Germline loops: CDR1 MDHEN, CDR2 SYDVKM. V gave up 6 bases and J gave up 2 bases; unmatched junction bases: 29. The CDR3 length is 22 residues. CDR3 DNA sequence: TGTGCCAGCAGCTGGGGAGGGGCTAAAAGGGGTTTACTGGGGCCTAACACAGATACGCAGTATTTT. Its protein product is CASSWGGAKRGLLGPNTDTQYF.

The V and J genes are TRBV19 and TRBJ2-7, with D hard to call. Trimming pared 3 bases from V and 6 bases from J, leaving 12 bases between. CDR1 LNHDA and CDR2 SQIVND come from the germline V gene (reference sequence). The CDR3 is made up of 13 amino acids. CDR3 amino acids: CASSIGPGREQYF. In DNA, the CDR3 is TGTGCCAGTAGTATCGGTCCCGGGCGCGAGCAGTACTTC.

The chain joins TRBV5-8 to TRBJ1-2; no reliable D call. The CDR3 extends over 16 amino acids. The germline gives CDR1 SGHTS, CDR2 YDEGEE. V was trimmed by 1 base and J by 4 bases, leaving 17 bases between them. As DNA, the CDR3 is TGTGCCAGCAGCTTGCTCCGTTTTTCCGATGTCTATGGCTACACCTTC. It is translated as CASSLLRFSDVYGYTF.

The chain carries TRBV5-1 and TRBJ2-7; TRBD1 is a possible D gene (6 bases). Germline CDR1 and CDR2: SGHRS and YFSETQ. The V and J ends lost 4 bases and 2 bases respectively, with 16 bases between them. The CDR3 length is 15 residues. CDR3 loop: CASSPGQTWAYEQYF. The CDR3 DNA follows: TGCGCCAGCAGCCCCGGACAGACTTGGGCCTACGAGCAGTACTTC.

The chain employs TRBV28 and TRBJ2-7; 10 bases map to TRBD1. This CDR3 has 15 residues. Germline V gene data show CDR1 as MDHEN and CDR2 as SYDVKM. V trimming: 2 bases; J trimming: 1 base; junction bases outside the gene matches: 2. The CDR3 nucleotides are TGTGCCAGCAGTTTAGACAGGGGGCGATCCTACGAGCAGTACTTC. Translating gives CASSLDRGRSYEQYF.

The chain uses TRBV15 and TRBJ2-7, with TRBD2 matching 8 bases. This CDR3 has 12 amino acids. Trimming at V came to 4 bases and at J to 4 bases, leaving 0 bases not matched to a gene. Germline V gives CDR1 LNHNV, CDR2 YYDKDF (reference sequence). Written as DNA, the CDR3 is TGTGCCACCAGCACTAGCGGGTACGAGCAGTACTTC. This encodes CATSTSGYEQYF.

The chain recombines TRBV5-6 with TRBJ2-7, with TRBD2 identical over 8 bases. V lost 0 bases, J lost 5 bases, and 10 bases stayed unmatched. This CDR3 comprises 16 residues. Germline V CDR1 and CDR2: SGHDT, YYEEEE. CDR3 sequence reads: CASSLDAGRALNEQYF. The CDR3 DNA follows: TGTGCCAGCAGCTTGGATGCCGGGAGGGCCCTCAACGAGCAGTACTTC. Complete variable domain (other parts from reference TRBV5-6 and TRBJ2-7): DAGVTQSPTHLIKTRGQQVTLRCSPKSGHDTVSWYQQALGQGPQFIFQYYEEEERQRGNFPDRFSGHQFPNYSSELNVNALLLGDSALYLCASSLDAGRALNEQYFGPGTRLTVT.

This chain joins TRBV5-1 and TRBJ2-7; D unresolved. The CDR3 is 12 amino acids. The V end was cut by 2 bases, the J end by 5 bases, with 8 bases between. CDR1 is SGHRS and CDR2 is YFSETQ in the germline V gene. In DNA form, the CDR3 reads TGCGCCAGCAGCTTTGCGACCGACGAGCAGTACTTC. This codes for CASSFATDEQYF.

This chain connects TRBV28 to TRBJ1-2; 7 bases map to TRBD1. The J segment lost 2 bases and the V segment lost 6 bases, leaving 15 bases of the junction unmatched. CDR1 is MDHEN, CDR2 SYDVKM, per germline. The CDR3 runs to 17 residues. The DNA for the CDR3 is TGTGCCAGCAGCCCGGGGGTGGGAGGCAGGGGGAACTATGGCTACACCTTC. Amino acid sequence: CASSPGVGGRGNYGYTF.

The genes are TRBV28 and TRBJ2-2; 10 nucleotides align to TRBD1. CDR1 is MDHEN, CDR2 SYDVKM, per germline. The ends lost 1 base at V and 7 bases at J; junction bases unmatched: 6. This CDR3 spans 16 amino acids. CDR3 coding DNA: TGTGCCAGCAGTTTATCCCCGGGACAGGGGAACGGGGAGCTGTTTTTT. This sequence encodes CASSLSPGQGNGELFF.

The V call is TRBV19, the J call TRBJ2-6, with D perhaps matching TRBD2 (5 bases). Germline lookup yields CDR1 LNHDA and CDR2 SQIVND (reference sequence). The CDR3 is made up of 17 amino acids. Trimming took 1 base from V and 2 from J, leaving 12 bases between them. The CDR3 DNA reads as TGTGCCAGTAGTATAGTGGGGTCCGGGACTGGGGCCAACGTCCTGACTTTC. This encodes CASSIVGSGTGANVLTF.

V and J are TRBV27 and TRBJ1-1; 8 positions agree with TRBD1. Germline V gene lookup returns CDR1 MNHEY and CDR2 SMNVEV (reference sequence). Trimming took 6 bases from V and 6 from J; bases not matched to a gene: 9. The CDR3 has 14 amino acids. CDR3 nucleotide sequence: TGTGCCAGCAGCCACCAGGGGGCTTTTCCTGAAGCTTTCTTT. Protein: CASSHQGAFPEAFF.

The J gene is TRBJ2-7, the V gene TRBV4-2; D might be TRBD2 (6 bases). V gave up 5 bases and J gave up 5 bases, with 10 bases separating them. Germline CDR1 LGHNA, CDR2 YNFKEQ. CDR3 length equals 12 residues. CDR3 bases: TGTGCCAGCAGCAGCCGGGAGAACGAGCAGTACTTC. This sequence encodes CASSSRENEQYF.

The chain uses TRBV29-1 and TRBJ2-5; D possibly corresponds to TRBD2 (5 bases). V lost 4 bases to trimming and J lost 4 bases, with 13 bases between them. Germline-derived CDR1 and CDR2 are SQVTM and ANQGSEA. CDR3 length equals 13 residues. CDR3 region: CSVGGGRGETQYF. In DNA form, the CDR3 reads TGCAGCGTTGGCGGTGGGAGAGGAGAGACCCAGTACTTC.

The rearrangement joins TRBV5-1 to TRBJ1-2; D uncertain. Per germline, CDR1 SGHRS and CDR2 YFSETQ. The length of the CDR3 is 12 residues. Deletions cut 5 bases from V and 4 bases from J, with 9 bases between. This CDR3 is CASRGVGYGYTF. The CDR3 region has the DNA TGCGCCAGCAGGGGAGTTGGCTATGGCTACACCTTC.

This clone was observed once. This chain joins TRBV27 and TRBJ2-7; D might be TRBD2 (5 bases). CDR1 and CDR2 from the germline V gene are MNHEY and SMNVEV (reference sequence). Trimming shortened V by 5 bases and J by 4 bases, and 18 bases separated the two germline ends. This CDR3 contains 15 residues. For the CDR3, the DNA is TGTGCCAGCAGTAATGACTACCCCCTTTTATACGAGCAGTACTTC. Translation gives CASSNDYPLLYEQYF.

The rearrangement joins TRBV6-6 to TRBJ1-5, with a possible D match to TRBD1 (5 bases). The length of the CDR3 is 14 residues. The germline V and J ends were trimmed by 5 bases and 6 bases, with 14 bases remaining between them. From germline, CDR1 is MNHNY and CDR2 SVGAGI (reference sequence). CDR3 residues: CASSNRDGFQPQHF. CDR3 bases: TGTGCCAGCAGTAACCGGGACGGATTTCAGCCCCAGCATTTT.